This TCR beta chain was found in a study of T cell repertoires in cytomegalovirus infection. Study context: Public TCR beta signatures indicated both CMV infection and matching HLA type. Study-wide findings and caveats: HLA-C-restricted CMV-specific TCR beta clonotypes were dominant in the ex vivo response. Cumulated frequencies of public TCR beta families served to identify carriers of CMV plus the relevant HLA.

Comments on this clonotype: The antigen remains unidentified.

TCRdb re-called the reads through MiXCR, storing one row per CDR3 protein. The sample has some 220,000 distinct CDR3 sequences, roughly 6.5% seen once; the top ten hold around 6.5%. The sequence was collected from a human donor in good health (CMV status not recorded). Some clones in this sample may be carry-over from other donors' samples. The sample comprised PBMCs.

CDR3 sequence (DNA): TGTGCCAGCAGCCGGGACGCGTCCTACGAGCAGTACTTC. Protein: CASSRDASYEQYF. V and J are TRBV9 and TRBJ2-7, with D perhaps matching TRBD1 or TRBD2 (5 bases each). This CDR3 comprises 13 residues. Germline values: CDR1 SGDLS, CDR2 YYNGEE. Trimming removed 4 bases at V and 1 base at J, with 9 bases between.